A selection of T cell receptor beta chains follows, all from one sample in a study of cytomegalovirus exposure and HLA in healthy donors. TCRdb's copy holds only in-frame clones and misses some; the assay was immunoSEQ multiplex PCR. The repertoire includes 150,000 to 200,000 clones, approximately 83% of them detected once, and approximately 3% sits in the top ten. Input material: PBMCs. These receptors were obtained from a woman aged 18-35 years in good health and CMV-seropositive. Each CDR3 is given with its conserved first and last residue. The D gene is left open where the match is weak. Expanded clones get a size class; other rows say once, few or many, or leave the size out.

. . TRBJ1-5 TRBV6-1 CASSEGSQPQHF TGTGCCAGCAGTGAAGGGAGCCAGCCCCAGCATTTT
once . TRBJ1-1 TRBV27 CASSYRQVNTEAFF TGTGCCAGCAGTTATAGACAGGTTAACACTGAAGCTTTCTTT
once TRBD1 TRBJ2-3 TRBV7-6 CASSSPDRGQVSQYF TGTGCCAGCAGCTCCCCGGACAGGGGACAAGTATCGCAGTATTTT
few TRBD1 TRBJ2-2 TRBV11-2 CASTLEGGGNTGELFF TGTGCCAGCACCCTCGAAGGGGGCGGAAATACCGGGGAGCTGTTTTTT
. TRBD1 TRBJ1-5 TRBV19 CASRDRVNQPQHF TGTGCCAGTCGGGACAGAGTCAATCAGCCCCAGCATTTT
. . TRBJ1-1 TRBV13 CASSLGLGGGAEAFF TGTGCCAGCAGCTTAGGCCTAGGCGGGGGGGCTGAAGCTTTCTTT
. . TRBJ2-3 TRBV7-2 CASSLGAGGLDTQYF TGTGCCAGCAGCTTAGGGGCAGGGGGGCTAGATACGCAGTATTTT
. . TRBJ2-2 TRBV6-5 CASSFYDRPNTGELFF TGTGCCAGCAGTTTTTACGACAGGCCGAACACCGGGGAGCTGTTTTTT
once . TRBJ1-2 TRBV5-1 CASSPGVAAPNYGYTF TGCGCCAGCAGCCCTGGAGTGGCAGCCCCCAACTATGGCTACACCTTC
. . TRBJ1-1 TRBV25-1 CASSETVMNTEAFF TGTGCCAGCAGTGAAACAGTCATGAACACTGAAGCTTTCTTT
. . TRBJ2-5 TRBV11-2 CASRRPGTGETQYF TGTGCCAGCAGGCGGCCAGGGACTGGAGAGACCCAGTACTTC
. TRBD1 TRBJ1-3 TRBV6-1 CASSERGTVSGNTIYF TGTGCCAGCAGTGAAAGGGGGACAGTCTCTGGAAACACCATATATTTT
. TRBD1 TRBJ1-5 TRBV5-1 CASSPGQGLNQPQHF TGCGCCAGCAGTCCGGGACAGGGGCTTAATCAGCCCCAGCATTTT
once . TRBJ2-5 TRBV6-5 CASSSQPYQETQYF TGTGCCAGCTCGTCACAGCCGTACCAAGAGACCCAGTACTTC
. . TRBJ1-1 TRBV29-1 CSVPSGPLNTEAFF TGCAGCGTTCCCTCTGGCCCCCTGAACACTGAAGCTTTCTTT
. TRBD1 TRBJ1-3 TRBV5-4 CASSGELTGTGNTIYF TGTGCCAGCAGCGGGGAGTTGACAGGGACTGGAAACACCATATATTTT
. . TRBJ2-1 TRBV2 CASSEKGRGGVNEQFF TGTGCCAGCAGTGAAAAGGGTCGGGGTGGGGTTAATGAGCAGTTCTTC
. . TRBJ1-1 TRBV6-5 CASSRIRTANTEAFF TGTGCCAGCAGTCGAATTAGGACAGCGAACACTGAAGCTTTCTTT
. TRBD1 TRBJ1-1 TRBV6-5 CASSSSPRGTEAFF TGTGCCAGCAGTTCCTCCCCCAGGGGGACTGAAGCTTTCTTT
. . TRBJ2-1 TRBV5-1 CASSLGRRGPSRDEQFF TGCGCCAGCAGCTTGGGCCGGCGGGGCCCCTCTAGGGATGAGCAGTTCTTC
once . TRBJ2-1 TRBV5-4 CVSAQGIVDEQFF TGTGTCAGCGCACAGGGTATTGTGGATGAGCAGTTCTTC
. . TRBJ2-6 TRBV19 CASSMNRDGANVLTF TGTGCCAGTAGTATGAACAGGGATGGGGCCAACGTCCTGACTTTC
. TRBD1 TRBJ1-5 TRBV6-5 CASSYRGGSNQPQHF TGTGCCAGCAGTTACCGAGGGGGCAGCAATCAGCCCCAGCATTTT
. TRBD2 TRBJ2-3 TRBV7-2 CASSPLSGGTDTQYF TGTGCCAGCAGCCCCCTTAGCGGGGGCACAGATACGCAGTATTTT
. . TRBJ1-3 TRBV27 CASAKGVGNTIYF TGTGCCAGCGCGAAGGGGGTAGGAAACACCATATATTTT
. TRBD1 TRBJ2-3 TRBV27 CASSLTLGQGAWDTQYF TGTGCCAGCAGTTTAACCCTCGGACAGGGGGCTTGGGATACGCAGTATTTT
. TRBD1 TRBJ1-5 TRBV4-3 CASSQGTGGYQPQHF TGCGCCAGCAGCCAAGGGACAGGGGGATACCAGCCCCAGCATTTT
. . TRBJ1-3 TRBV7-2 CASSPRSGNTIYF TGTGCCAGCAGCCCTCGCTCTGGAAACACCATATATTTT
. . TRBJ1-2 TRBV7-9 CASSLSVNYGYTF TGTGCCAGCAGCCTCAGCGTTAACTATGGCTACACCTTC
. TRBD1 TRBJ1-2 TRBV6-1 CATGQGKSGGYTF TGTGCCACCGGACAGGGGAAGAGTGGAGGCTACACCTTC
. . TRBJ1-2 TRBV2 CASSNREGDYGYTF TGTGCCAGCAGTAACAGGGAGGGGGACTATGGCTACACCTTC
. TRBD2 TRBJ2-5 TRBV9 CASSVAGGTQETQYF TGTGCCAGCAGCGTAGCGGGGGGGACGCAAGAGACCCAGTACTTC
. . TRBJ2-3 TRBV20-1 CSANRADTQYF TGCAGTGCAAACCGAGCGGATACGCAGTATTTT
few TRBD1 TRBJ2-5 TRBV2 CANKAGTGVGKETQYF TGTGCCAATAAGGCCGGGACAGGGGTCGGGAAAGAGACCCAGTACTTC
. TRBD2 TRBJ2-3 TRBV6-5 CASSYASGGGTDTQYF TGTGCCAGCAGTTACGCTAGCGGGGGGGGCACAGATACGCAGTATTTT
few . TRBJ2-7 TRBV4-1 CASSRDTGTYEQYF TGCGCCAGCAGCCGAGACACAGGTACCTACGAGCAGTACTTC
. TRBD1 TRBJ1-2 TRBV19 CASTPDRGHNYGYTF TGTGCCAGTACCCCGGACAGGGGGCACAACTATGGCTACACCTTC
. TRBD2 TRBJ2-1 TRBV9 CASSVDLGGGNSYNEQFF TGTGCCAGCAGCGTAGATTTGGGCGGGGGGAATTCCTACAATGAGCAGTTCTTC
. TRBD1 TRBJ1-2 TRBV29-1 CSVATGFDGYTF TGCAGCGTGGCGACAGGGTTTGATGGCTACACCTTC
once . TRBJ2-1 TRBV5-1 CASSLEQSSYNEQFF TGCGCCAGCAGCTTGGAACAAAGCTCCTACAATGAGCAGTTCTTC
. . TRBJ2-7 TRBV25-1 CASSDVSFRDYEQYF TGTGCCAGCAGTGACGTCTCCTTCAGGGACTACGAGCAGTACTTC
. TRBD1 TRBJ1-2 TRBV7-2 CASSLAGQGARDTF TGTGCCAGCAGCTTAGCCGGACAGGGGGCTCGGGACACCTTC
. . TRBJ1-3 TRBV6-5 CASSGGYSGNTIYF TGTGCCAGCAGTGGGGGGTATAGTGGAAACACCATATATTTT
. TRBD2 TRBJ2-1 TRBV11-3 CASSQEGLAGVYNEQFF TGTGCCAGCAGCCAAGAGGGACTAGCGGGGGTCTACAATGAGCAGTTCTTC
. TRBD2 TRBJ2-7 TRBV5-4 CASSRELAAGHEQYF TGTGCCAGCAGCCGAGAACTAGCGGCGGGGCACGAGCAGTACTTC
once TRBD2 TRBJ2-7 TRBV7-2 CASSLALLAHEQYF TGTGCCAGCAGCTTAGCTTTACTAGCGCACGAGCAGTACTTC
. . TRBJ1-2 TRBV4-3 CASSQDRGSVGYTF TGCGCCAGCAGCCAAGATCGTGGCAGCGTTGGCTACACCTTC
. TRBD1 TRBJ1-2 TRBV7-2 CASSISGTGTGGYTF TGTGCCAGCAGCATCTCCGGGACAGGGACTGGTGGCTACACCTTC
. TRBD2 TRBJ2-1 TRBV7-9 CASSSPGLAGVNEQFF TGTGCCAGCAGCTCGCCGGGACTAGCGGGAGTTAATGAGCAGTTCTTC
. . TRBJ2-2 TRBV6-5 CASHTSTGELFF TGTGCCAGCCACACCTCCACCGGGGAGCTGTTTTTT
. . TRBJ2-7 TRBV29-1 CSAAPGSGPYEQYF TGCAGCGCCGCCCCGGGGAGCGGTCCCTACGAGCAGTACTTC
once TRBD2 TRBJ2-1 TRBV4-3 CASSPRASGGDEQFF TGCGCCAGCAGCCCTCGGGCTAGCGGGGGCGATGAGCAGTTCTTC
. . TRBJ2-1 TRBV7-3 CASSVGAEYNEQFF TGTGCCAGCAGCGTAGGGGCGGAGTACAATGAGCAGTTCTTC
. . TRBJ2-2 TRBV13 CASSTQGSGELFF TGTGCCAGCAGCACACAGGGATCCGGGGAGCTGTTTTTT
. . TRBJ2-7 TRBV7-9 CASSQGGVEQYF TGTGCCAGCAGCCAAGGGGGGGTCGAGCAGTACTTC
once . TRBJ1-6 TRBV11-2 CASTSGRGGLTYNSPLHF TGTGCCAGCACCTCTGGCAGAGGGGGATTGACCTATAATTCACCCCTCCACTTT
. TRBD1 TRBJ2-7 TRBV6-5 CASSYSGTGLSEQYF TGTGCCAGCAGTTACTCTGGGACAGGTTTGAGTGAGCAGTACTTC
. TRBD2 TRBJ2-5 TRBV18 CASSPLALGGSGERETQYF TGTGCCAGCTCACCACTCGCTTTAGGAGGTAGCGGGGAACGGGAGACCCAGTACTTC
. . TRBJ2-5 TRBV18 CASSWGPKETQYF TGTGCCAGCTCCTGGGGCCCGAAGGAGACCCAGTACTTC